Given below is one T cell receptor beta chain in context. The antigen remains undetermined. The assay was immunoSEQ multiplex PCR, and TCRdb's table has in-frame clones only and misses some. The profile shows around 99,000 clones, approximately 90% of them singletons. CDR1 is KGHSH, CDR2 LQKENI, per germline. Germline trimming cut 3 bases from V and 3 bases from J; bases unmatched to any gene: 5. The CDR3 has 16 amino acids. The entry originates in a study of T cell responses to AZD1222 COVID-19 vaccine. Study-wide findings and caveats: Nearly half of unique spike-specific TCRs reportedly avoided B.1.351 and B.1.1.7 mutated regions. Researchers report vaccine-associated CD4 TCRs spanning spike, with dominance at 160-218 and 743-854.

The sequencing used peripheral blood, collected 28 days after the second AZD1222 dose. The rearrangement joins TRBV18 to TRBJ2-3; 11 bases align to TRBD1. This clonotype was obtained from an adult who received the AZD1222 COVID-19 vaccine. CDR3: CASSPAGTGGTDTQYF. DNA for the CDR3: TGTGCCAGCTCACCCGCAGGGACAGGGGGGACAGATACGCAGTATTTT. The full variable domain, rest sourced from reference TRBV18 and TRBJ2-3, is NAGVMQNPRHLVRRRGQEARLRCSPMKGHSHVYWYRQLPEEGLKFMVYLQKENIIDESGMPKERFSAEFPKEGPSILRIQQVVRGDSAAYFCASSPAGTGGTDTQYFGPGTRLTVL.